This TCR beta chain was sequenced for a study of T-cell memory formation after mild COVID-19. General observations from the study: While clones contracting from day 15 to 85 were balanced between CD4 and CD8, later expanders leaned CD4+. Among clones peaking at day 37 in the second wave, SARS-CoV-2 specificity remained unconfirmed. The appearance of some responding clones in pre-infection memory suggested that cross-reactive memory joined.

Germline CDR1 is DFQATT and CDR2 is SNEGSKA (reference sequence). CDR3 length: 13 amino acids. With 5 bases removed from V and 1 base from J, the gap between germline ends came to 9 bases. Constant-segment-primed 5'RACE gave TCR alpha and TCR beta cDNA libraries with sample barcodes and UMIs. TCRdb reprocessed the 5' RACE reads via MiXCR and lists one record per CDR3 protein. The sample shows 200,000 to 250,000 distinct CDR3 sequences, over 9.5% of them seen only once. This clonotype was observed a few times. Its antigen remains unidentified. The source of this sequence is a man younger than 30 who had mild COVID-19 (a few samples of this study predate the infection). Cell type and time point are not known. Input material: PBMCs or a T cell subset sorted from them (not recorded which). J is TRBJ1-3 and V is TRBV20-1; D unresolved. The CDR3 loop is CSARPWSGNTIYF. CDR3 nucleotides: TGCAGTGCTCGACCCTGGTCTGGAAACACCATATATTTT.